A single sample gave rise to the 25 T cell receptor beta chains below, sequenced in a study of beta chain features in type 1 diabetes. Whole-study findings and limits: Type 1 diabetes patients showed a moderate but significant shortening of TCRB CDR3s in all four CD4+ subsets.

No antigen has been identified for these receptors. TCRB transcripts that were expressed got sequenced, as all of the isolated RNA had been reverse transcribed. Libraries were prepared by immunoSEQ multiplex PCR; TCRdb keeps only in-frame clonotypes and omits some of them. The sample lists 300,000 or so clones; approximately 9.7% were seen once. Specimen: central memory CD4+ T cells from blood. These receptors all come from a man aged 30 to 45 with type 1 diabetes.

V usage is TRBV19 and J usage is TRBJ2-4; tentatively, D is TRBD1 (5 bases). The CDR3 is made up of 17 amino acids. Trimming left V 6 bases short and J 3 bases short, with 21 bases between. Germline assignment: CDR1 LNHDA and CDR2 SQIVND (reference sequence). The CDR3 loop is CASSLPGGRDGKNIQYF. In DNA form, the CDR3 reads TGTGCCAGTAGCCTACCGGGTGGCAGGGATGGCAAAAACATTCAGTACTTC.

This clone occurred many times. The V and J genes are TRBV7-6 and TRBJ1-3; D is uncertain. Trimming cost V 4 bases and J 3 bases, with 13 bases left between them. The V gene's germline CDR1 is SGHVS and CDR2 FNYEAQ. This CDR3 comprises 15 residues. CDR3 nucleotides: TGTGCCAGCAGCTACGTCGGGGATGGTGGAAACACCATATATTTT. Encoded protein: CASSYVGDGGNTIYF.

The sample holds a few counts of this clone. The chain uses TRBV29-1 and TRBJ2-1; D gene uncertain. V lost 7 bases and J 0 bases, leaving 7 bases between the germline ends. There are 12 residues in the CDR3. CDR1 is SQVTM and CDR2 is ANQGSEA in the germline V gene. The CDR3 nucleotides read TGCAGCGCCGGTAGCTCCTACAATGAGCAGTTCTTC. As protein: CSAGSSYNEQFF.

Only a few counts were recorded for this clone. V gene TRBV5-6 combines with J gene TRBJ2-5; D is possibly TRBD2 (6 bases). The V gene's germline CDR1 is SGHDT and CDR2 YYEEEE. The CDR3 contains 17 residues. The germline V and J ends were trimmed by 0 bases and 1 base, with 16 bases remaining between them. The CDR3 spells CASSLAAVSGIQETQYF. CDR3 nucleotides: TGTGCCAGCAGCTTGGCCGCCGTTAGCGGTATCCAAGAGACCCAGTACTTC.

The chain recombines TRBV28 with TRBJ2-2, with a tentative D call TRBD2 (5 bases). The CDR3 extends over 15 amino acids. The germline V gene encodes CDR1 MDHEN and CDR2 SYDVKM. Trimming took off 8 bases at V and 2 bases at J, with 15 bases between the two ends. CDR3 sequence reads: CASSTPGKNTGELFF. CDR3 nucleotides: TGTGCCAGCTCCACTCCGGGAAAAAACACCGGGGAGCTGTTTTTT.

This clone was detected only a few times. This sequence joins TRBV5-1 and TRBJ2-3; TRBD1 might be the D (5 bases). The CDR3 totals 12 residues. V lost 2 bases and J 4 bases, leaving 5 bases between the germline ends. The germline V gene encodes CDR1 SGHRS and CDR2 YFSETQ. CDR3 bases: TGCGCCAGCAGCTTCAGGGCAGATACGCAGTATTTT. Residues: CASSFRADTQYF.

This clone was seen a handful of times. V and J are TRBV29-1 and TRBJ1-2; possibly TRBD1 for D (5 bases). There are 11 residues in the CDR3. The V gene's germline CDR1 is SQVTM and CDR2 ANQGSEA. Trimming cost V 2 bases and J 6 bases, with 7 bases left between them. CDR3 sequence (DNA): TGCAGCGTTGAATGGGGCCATGGCTACACCTTC. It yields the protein CSVEWGHGYTF.

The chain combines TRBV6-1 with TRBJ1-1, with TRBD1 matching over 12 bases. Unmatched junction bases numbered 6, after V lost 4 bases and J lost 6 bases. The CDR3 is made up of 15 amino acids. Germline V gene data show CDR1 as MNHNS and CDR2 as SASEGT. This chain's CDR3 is CASSVGQGARAEAFF. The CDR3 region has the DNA TGTGCCAGCAGTGTGGGACAGGGGGCGCGGGCTGAAGCTTTCTTT.

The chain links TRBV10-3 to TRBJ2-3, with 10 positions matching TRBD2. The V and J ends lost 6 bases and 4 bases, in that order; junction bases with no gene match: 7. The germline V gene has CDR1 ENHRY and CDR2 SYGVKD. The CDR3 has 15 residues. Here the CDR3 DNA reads TGTGCCATCAGCAGCGGGGGGGATGATTCAGATACGCAGTATTTT. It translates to CAISSGGDDSDTQYF.

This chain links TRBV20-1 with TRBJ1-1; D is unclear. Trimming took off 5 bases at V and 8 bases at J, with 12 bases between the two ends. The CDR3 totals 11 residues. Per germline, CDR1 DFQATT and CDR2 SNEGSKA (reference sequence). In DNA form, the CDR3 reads TGCAGTGCTGGCCGGGTCCTAGAAGCTTTCTTT. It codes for CSAGRVLEAFF.

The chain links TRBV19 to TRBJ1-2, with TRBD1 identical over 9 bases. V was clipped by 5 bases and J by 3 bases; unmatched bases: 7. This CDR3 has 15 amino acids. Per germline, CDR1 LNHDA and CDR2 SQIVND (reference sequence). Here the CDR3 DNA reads TGTGCCAGTAGTGTTTCACAGGGGGCAGACTATGGCTACACCTTC. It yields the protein CASSVSQGADYGYTF.

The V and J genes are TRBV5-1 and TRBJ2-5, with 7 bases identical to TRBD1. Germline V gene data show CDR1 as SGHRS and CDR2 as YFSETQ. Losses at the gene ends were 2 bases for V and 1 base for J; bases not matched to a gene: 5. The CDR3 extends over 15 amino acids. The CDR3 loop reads CASSFTDRTQETQYF. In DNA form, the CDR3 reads TGCGCCAGCAGCTTTACGGACAGGACCCAAGAGACCCAGTACTTC.

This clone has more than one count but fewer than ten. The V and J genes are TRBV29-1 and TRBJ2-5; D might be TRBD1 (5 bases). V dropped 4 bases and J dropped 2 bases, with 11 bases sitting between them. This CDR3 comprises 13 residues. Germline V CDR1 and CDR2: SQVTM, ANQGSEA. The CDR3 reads CSVGEGAQETQYF. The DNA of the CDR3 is TGCAGCGTTGGGGAAGGGGCACAAGAGACCCAGTACTTC.

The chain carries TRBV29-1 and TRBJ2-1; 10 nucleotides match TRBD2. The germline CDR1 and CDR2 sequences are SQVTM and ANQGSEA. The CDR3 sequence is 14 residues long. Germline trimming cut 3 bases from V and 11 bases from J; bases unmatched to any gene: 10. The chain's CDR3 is CSVDQAGGPSQQFF. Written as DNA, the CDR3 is TGCAGCGTTGACCAAGCGGGGGGGCCTAGTCAGCAGTTCTTC.

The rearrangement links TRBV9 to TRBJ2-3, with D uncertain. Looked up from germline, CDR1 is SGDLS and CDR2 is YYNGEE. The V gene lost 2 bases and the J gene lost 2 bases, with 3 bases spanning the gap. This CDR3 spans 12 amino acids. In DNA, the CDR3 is TGTGCCAGCAGCGTGTACACAGATACGCAGTATTTT. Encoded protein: CASSVYTDTQYF.

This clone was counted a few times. DNA of the CDR3: TGTGCCAGTCAAGCGACAGGGACCATAGACGAGCAGTACTTC. Translation gives CASQATGTIDEQYF. V and J are TRBV19 and TRBJ2-7, with 7 bases that match TRBD1. The V and J ends lost 8 bases and 5 bases, in that order; junction bases with no gene match: 12. Germline values: CDR1 LNHDA, CDR2 SQIVND (reference sequence). This CDR3 is 14 amino acids long.

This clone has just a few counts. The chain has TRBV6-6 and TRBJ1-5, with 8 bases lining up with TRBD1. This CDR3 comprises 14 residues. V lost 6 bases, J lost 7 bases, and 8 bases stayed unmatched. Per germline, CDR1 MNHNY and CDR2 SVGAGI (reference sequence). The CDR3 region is CASRQWTGQQPQHF. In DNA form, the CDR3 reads TGTGCCAGCAGACAATGGACAGGGCAACAGCCCCAGCATTTT.

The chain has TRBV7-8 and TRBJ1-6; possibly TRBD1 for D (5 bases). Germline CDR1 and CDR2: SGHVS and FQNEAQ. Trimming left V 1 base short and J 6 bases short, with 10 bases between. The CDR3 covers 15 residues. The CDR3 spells CASSLVSGTNSPLHF. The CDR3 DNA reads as TGTGCCAGCAGCTTAGTTTCGGGGACTAATTCACCCCTCCACTTT.

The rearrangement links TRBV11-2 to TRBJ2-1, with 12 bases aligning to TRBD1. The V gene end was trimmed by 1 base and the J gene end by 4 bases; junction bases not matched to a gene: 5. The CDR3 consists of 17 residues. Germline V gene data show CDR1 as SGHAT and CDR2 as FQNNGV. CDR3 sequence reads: CASSLVGTGGAYNEQFF. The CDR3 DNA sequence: TGTGCCAGCAGCTTAGTAGGGACAGGGGGCGCATACAATGAGCAGTTCTTC.

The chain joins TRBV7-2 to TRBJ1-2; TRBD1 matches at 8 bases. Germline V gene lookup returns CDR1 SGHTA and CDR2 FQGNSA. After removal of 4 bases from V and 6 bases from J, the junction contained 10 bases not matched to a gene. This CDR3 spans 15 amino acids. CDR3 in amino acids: CASSSSQGARDGYTF. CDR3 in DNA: TGTGCCAGCAGCTCGTCCCAGGGGGCGCGGGATGGCTACACCTTC.

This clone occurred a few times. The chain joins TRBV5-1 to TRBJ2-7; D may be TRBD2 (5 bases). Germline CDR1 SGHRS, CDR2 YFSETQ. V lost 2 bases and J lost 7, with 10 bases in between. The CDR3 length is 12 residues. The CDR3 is CASSFNSGEQYF. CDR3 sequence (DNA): TGCGCCAGCAGCTTTAATTCGGGAGAGCAGTACTTC.

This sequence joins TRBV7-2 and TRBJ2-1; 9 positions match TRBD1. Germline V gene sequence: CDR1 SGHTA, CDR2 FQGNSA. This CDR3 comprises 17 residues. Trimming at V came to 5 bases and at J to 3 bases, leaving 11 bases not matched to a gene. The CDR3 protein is CASSIVTGTGYYNEQFF. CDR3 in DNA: TGTGCCAGCAGCATAGTTACCGGGACAGGGTACTACAATGAGCAGTTCTTC.

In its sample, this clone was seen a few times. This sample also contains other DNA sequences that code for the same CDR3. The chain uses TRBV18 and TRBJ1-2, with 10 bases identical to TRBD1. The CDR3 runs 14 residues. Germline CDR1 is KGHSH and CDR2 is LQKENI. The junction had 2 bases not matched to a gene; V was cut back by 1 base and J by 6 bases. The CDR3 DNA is TGTGCCAGCTCACCACTAGGGACAGGGGATGGCTACACCTTC. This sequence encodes CASSPLGTGDGYTF. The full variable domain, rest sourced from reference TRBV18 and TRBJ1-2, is NAGVMQNPRHLVRRRGQEARLRCSPMKGHSHVYWYRQLPEEGLKFMVYLQKENIIDESGMPKERFSAEFPKEGPSILRIQQVVRGDSAAYFCASSPLGTGDGYTFGSGTRLTVV.

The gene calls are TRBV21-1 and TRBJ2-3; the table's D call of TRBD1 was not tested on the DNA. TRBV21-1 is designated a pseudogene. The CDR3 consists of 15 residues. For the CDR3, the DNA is TGTGCCAGCAGCAAAGCGACATCTAGCACAGATACGCAGTATTTT. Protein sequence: CASSKATSSTDTQYF.

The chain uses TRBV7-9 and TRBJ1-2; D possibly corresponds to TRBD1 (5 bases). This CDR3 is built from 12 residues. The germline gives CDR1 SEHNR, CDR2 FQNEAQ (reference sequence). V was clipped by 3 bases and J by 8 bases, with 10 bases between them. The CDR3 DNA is TGTGCCAGCAGCTTTTCCAGGGTGGGCTACACCTTC. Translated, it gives CASSFSRVGYTF.